The 30 T cell receptor beta chains in this list originate from one sample, sequenced in a study of cytomegalovirus exposure and HLA in healthy donors. The PCR ran on 60 Vbeta and 13 Jbeta primers. TCRdb keeps only in-frame clones here, not all; method: immunoSEQ multiplex PCR. This table lists some 44,000 clones. Material: PBMCs. These receptors originate from a woman in her twenties or thirties in good health and CMV-seronegative.

V and J are TRBV28 and TRBJ2-7; D ambiguous. Germline lookup yields CDR1 MDHEN and CDR2 SYDVKM. V lost 4 bases, J lost 3 bases, and 7 bases lay in between. This CDR3 has 12 residues. The CDR3 loop is CASSSPGYEQYF. CDR3 bases: TGTGCCAGCAGTTCTCCGGGCTACGAGCAGTACTTC. The full variable domain, rest sourced from reference TRBV28 and TRBJ2-7, is DVKVTQSSRYLVKRTGEKVFLECVQDMDHENMFWYRQDPGLGLRLIYFSYDVKMKEKGDIPEGYSVSREKKERFSLILESASTNQTSMYLCASSSPGYEQYFGPGTRLTVT.

The chain couples TRBV11-1 to TRBJ2-7; TRBD2 might be the D (6 bases). The CDR3 is 15 residues long. V was shortened by 5 bases and J by 2 bases, with 16 bases between the two germline ends. Germline V lookup: CDR1 SGHAT, CDR2 FQDESV (reference sequence). The CDR3 loop reads CASSSIGGIPYEQYF. The CDR3 DNA sequence: TGTGCCAGCAGCAGCATTGGGGGGATCCCCTACGAGCAGTACTTC.

V gene TRBV6-5 combines with J gene TRBJ1-5, with 8 bases fitting TRBD1. The CDR3 is made up of 14 amino acids. Germline V lookup: CDR1 MNHEY, CDR2 SVGAGI. The trim removed 6 bases at V and 5 bases at J, leaving 6 bases unmatched. The CDR3 nucleotides read TGTGCCAGCAGGTTGGCAGGGGGCCATCAGCCCCAGCATTTT. Amino acid sequence: CASRLAGGHQPQHF.

The chain recombines TRBV9 with TRBJ1-2; no reliable D call. CDR3 size: 12 residues. With 4 bases removed from V and 1 base from J, the gap between germline ends came to 5 bases. From germline, CDR1 is SGDLS and CDR2 YYNGEE. The CDR3 sequence is CASSLSNYGYTF. In nucleotides, the CDR3 is TGTGCCAGCAGCCTGAGTAACTATGGCTACACCTTC.

V gene TRBV18 combines with J gene TRBJ2-3; 9 bases line up with TRBD2. Germline assignment: CDR1 KGHSH and CDR2 LQKENI. This CDR3 contains 17 residues. Unmatched junction bases numbered 14, after V lost 6 bases and J lost 4 bases. CDR3 protein: CASSPNQDAGGSDTQYF. The CDR3, as DNA: TGTGCCAGCTCCCCTAATCAGGACGCGGGAGGGTCAGATACGCAGTATTTT.

The CDR3 here is CASSDRGGQYTDTQYF. CDR3 coding DNA: TGTGCCAGCAGTGACCGTGGTGGCCAGTACACAGATACGCAGTATTTT. The rearrangement links TRBV6-4 to TRBJ2-3; the D is unclear. This CDR3 is 16 amino acids long. Looked up from germline, CDR1 is MRHNA and CDR2 is SNTAGT. Trimming took 2 bases from V and 2 from J, leaving 14 bases between them.

J is TRBJ2-1 and V is TRBV4-3; TRBD2 matches 8 bases. The CDR3 runs to 19 residues. J lost 4 bases, V lost 3 bases, and 17 bases had no gene match. Germline lookup yields CDR1 LGHNA and CDR2 YSLEER. The CDR3 loop reads CASSHLGTSGTRLYNEQFF. The CDR3 nucleotides read TGCGCCAGCAGCCACCTTGGGACATCCGGGACTAGATTATACAATGAGCAGTTCTTC.

The gene calls are TRBV19 and TRBJ2-1, with 7 bases matching TRBD2. This CDR3 comprises 14 residues. Germline V gene data show CDR1 as LNHDA and CDR2 as SQIVND (reference sequence). Losses at the gene ends were 10 bases for V and 3 bases for J; bases not matched to a gene: 9. CDR3 nucleotide sequence: TGTGCCACCAGCGGGACGGTTTACTACAATGAGCAGTTCTTC. This translates into CATSGTVYYNEQFF.

This sequence joins TRBV11-2 and TRBJ1-1, with D possibly being TRBD1 (6 bases). The germline V gene encodes CDR1 SGHAT and CDR2 FQNNGV. This CDR3 has 15 amino acids. The V and J ends lost 1 base and 0 bases respectively, with 9 bases between them. CDR3 sequence reads: CASSLGDIMNTEAFF. The DNA for the CDR3 is TGTGCCAGCAGCTTAGGGGACATTATGAACACTGAAGCTTTCTTT.

J is TRBJ2-1 and V is TRBV29-1; TRBD2 might be the D (6 bases). Germline V gives CDR1 SQVTM, CDR2 ANQGSEA. V lost 3 bases and J lost 9, with 9 bases in between. This CDR3 region has 11 residues. The CDR3 nucleotides are TGCAGCGTTGAGGGGGGAGGTGAGCAGTTCTTC. It specifies CSVEGGGEQFF.

In DNA, the CDR3 is TGTGCCAGCAGCCCCGTTCTGGGGGCGTCCTACGAGCAGTACTTC. This translates into CASSPVLGASYEQYF. V gene TRBV7-7 combines with J gene TRBJ2-7, with D tentatively TRBD1 (6 bases). CDR3 length: 15 amino acids. Germline V gene sequence: CDR1 SSHAT, CDR2 FNYEAQ (reference sequence). Trimming left V 5 bases short and J 1 base short, with 15 bases between.

The chain employs TRBV15 and TRBJ1-2; a possible D gene is TRBD1 (5 bases). Germline values: CDR1 LNHNV, CDR2 YYDKDF (reference sequence). Between the trimmed V and J ends, which lost 1 base and 1 base, there was a span of 10 bases. CDR3 length: 15 residues. Here the CDR3 reads CATSRAQGYNYGYTF. Here the CDR3 DNA reads TGTGCCACCAGCAGAGCGCAGGGATATAACTATGGCTACACCTTC.

The chain employs TRBV4-3 and TRBJ2-2; D is ambiguous. CDR3 length equals 14 residues. Germline V gene data show CDR1 as LGHNA and CDR2 as YSLEER. V was pared by 1 base and J by 2 bases, with 5 bases between. The CDR3 here is CASSQALNTGELFF. CDR3 DNA: TGCGCCAGCAGCCAAGCTTTAAACACCGGGGAGCTGTTTTTT.

V is TRBV4-1 and J is TRBJ2-7; 7 bases are shared with TRBD1. Trimming took 2 bases from V and 7 from J; bases not matched to a gene: 5. This CDR3 region has 13 residues. Germline V lookup: CDR1 MGHRA, CDR2 YSYEKL. CDR3 amino acids: CASSQYRGSEQYF. CDR3 in DNA: TGCGCCAGCAGCCAATACAGGGGAAGTGAGCAGTACTTC.

The chain joins TRBV19 to TRBJ1-1; maybe TRBD1 (5 bases). V shed 7 bases and J shed 8 bases, with 17 bases lying between them. The CDR3 is 13 amino acids. Germline V gene data show CDR1 as LNHDA and CDR2 as SQIVND (reference sequence). The CDR3 DNA reads as TGTGCCAGTAACGTGGGGGGGGGACGAGAAGCTTTCTTT. Translated, it gives CASNVGGGREAFF.

The chain uses TRBV6-1 and TRBJ1-3, with D unclear. Germline assignment: CDR1 MNHNS and CDR2 SASEGT. There are 13 residues in the CDR3. Trimming stripped 7 bases from V and 3 bases from J, with 10 bases between. The CDR3 sequence: CASTQELGNTIYF. The CDR3 DNA sequence: TGTGCCAGCACCCAGGAACTTGGAAACACCATATATTTT.

This sequence joins TRBV14 and TRBJ2-2, with TRBD1 as a possible D gene (5 bases). V dropped 1 base and J dropped 3 bases, with 6 bases sitting between them. Germline V gives CDR1 SGHDN, CDR2 FVKESK. CDR3 length equals 14 residues. The CDR3 loop is CASSQVRDTGELFF. The CDR3 nucleotides are TGTGCCAGCAGCCAAGTCAGGGACACCGGGGAGCTGTTTTTT.

CDR3 nucleotide sequence: TGCAGCCCACGGGGGACTAGCGCGCTACTTGGTAATGAGCAGTTCTTC. It codes for CSPRGTSALLGNEQFF. V is TRBV29-1 and J is TRBJ2-1; 10 positions match TRBD2. Trimming took 8 bases from V and 7 from J; bases not matched to a gene: 17. This CDR3 has 16 residues. CDR1 is SQVTM and CDR2 is ANQGSEA in the germline V gene.

The chain uses TRBV4-1 and TRBJ2-1, with TRBD2 matching 9 bases. V was clipped by 1 base and J by 8 bases; unmatched bases: 6. The CDR3 loop spans 15 amino acids. Germline V gene data show CDR1 as MGHRA and CDR2 as YSYEKL. CDR3 loop: CASSQGGTSSDEQFF. CDR3 coding DNA: TGCGCCAGCAGCCAAGGCGGGACTAGCAGCGATGAGCAGTTCTTC.

This rearrangement joins TRBV7-9 to TRBJ2-7; D possibly corresponds to TRBD2 (5 bases). The germline gives CDR1 SEHNR, CDR2 FQNEAQ (reference sequence). Trimming removed 2 bases from V and 1 base from J, with 12 bases in between. The CDR3 is 15 residues long. As DNA, the CDR3 is TGTGCCAGCAGCTTATCTGCTAGCCAATCCTACGAGCAGTACTTC. The encoded protein is CASSLSASQSYEQYF.

V is TRBV9 and J is TRBJ1-1; perhaps TRBD1 as D (5 bases). Germline CDR1 is SGDLS and CDR2 is YYNGEE. The CDR3 extends over 13 amino acids. Trimming shortened V by 4 bases and J by 1 base, and 8 bases separated the two germline ends. CDR3 sequence: CASSQGGNTEAFF. The CDR3, as DNA: TGTGCCAGCAGCCAGGGCGGGAACACTGAAGCTTTCTTT. The whole variable domain, filled in from reference TRBV9 and TRBJ1-1, reads DSGVTQTPKHLITATGQRVTLRCSPRSGDLSVYWYQQSLDQGLQFLIQYYNGEERAKGNILERFSAQQFPDLHSELNLSSLELGDSALYFCASSQGGNTEAFFGQGTRLTVV.

Details on this clone: One end of the junction is discordant with germline, which a read error may explain. The chain has TRBV11-3 and TRBJ2-1, with D perhaps matching TRBD2 (6 bases). Germline V gene sequence: CDR1 SGHNT, CDR2 YENEEA. The CDR3 runs to 17 residues. The CDR3 nucleotides read TGTGCCAGCAGCTCCCGGGGAGCGGGTTTCTCCGACAATGAGCAGTTCTTC. This encodes CASSSRGAGFSDNEQFF.

The J gene is TRBJ2-3, the V gene TRBV7-9, with TRBD2 matching 7 bases. The V segment lost 4 bases and the J segment 2 bases; nucleotides outside the gene matches: 3. The CDR3 totals 14 residues. The germline V gene encodes CDR1 SEHNR and CDR2 FQNEAQ (reference sequence). The CDR3, as DNA: TGTGCCAGCAGCTCGGGACTATACACAGATACGCAGTATTTT. It yields the protein CASSSGLYTDTQYF. The full variable domain, with the rest looked up from reference TRBV7-9 and TRBJ2-3, is DTGVSQNPRHKITKRGQNVTFRCDPISEHNRLYWYRQTLGQGPEFLTYFQNEAQLEKSRLLSDRFSAERPKGSFSTLEIQRTEQGDSAMYLCASSSGLYTDTQYFGPGTRLTVL.

The chain uses TRBV5-4 and TRBJ1-1, with D maybe TRBD1 (5 bases). V gave up 3 bases and J gave up 6 bases, with 12 bases separating them. The V gene's germline CDR1 is SGHNT and CDR2 YYREEE (reference sequence). This CDR3 has 13 residues. CDR3 coding DNA: TGTGCCAGCAGCTACGGAGGGGCCCCTGAAGCTTTCTTT. It encodes CASSYGGAPEAFF.

The rearrangement uses TRBV18 and TRBJ1-1; D gene uncertain. The V gene's germline CDR1 is KGHSH and CDR2 LQKENI. This CDR3 has 15 residues. The ends were cut back, 0 bases at V and 12 bases at J, with 20 bases in the middle. The CDR3 reads CASSPPSRSRGGTFF. Written as DNA, the CDR3 is TGTGCCAGCTCACCACCAAGCCGGAGCAGAGGAGGGACTTTCTTT.

The chain couples TRBV4-1 to TRBJ2-7, with D possibly TRBD2 on 6 matching bases. Per the germline V gene, CDR1 is MGHRA and CDR2 is YSYEKL. There are 16 residues in the CDR3. V lost 4 bases and J lost 2, with 18 bases in between. The CDR3 region has the DNA TGCGCCAGCAGCCTACAAGCCGGGGTAGCGGCCTACGAGCAGTACTTC. It translates to CASSLQAGVAAYEQYF.

V and J are TRBV5-1 and TRBJ1-2; 7 positions agree with TRBD1. In germline, CDR1 is SGHRS, CDR2 YFSETQ. The CDR3 runs to 15 residues. V dropped 0 bases and J dropped 5; count of bases not matched to a gene: 7. The CDR3, as DNA: TGCGCCAGCAGCTTGGAGCCAGGGGGAGATTATGGCTACACCTTC. It codes for CASSLEPGGDYGYTF.

The CDR3 loop reads CASSVQGCEQYF. The DNA of the CDR3 is TGTGCCAGCAGCGTACAGGGTTGCGAGCAGTACTTC. This chain links TRBV9 with TRBJ2-7; D is perhaps TRBD1 (5 bases). This CDR3 is 12 amino acids long. Trimming shortened V by 1 base and J by 6 bases, and 8 bases separated the two germline ends. Germline CDR1 is SGDLS and CDR2 is YYNGEE.

V gene TRBV9 combines with J gene TRBJ2-1, with D unclear. This CDR3 has 13 residues. CDR1 SGDLS and CDR2 YYNGEE come from the germline V gene. Trimming pared 1 base from V and 8 bases from J, leaving 10 bases between. The CDR3 is CASSVNLMHEQFF. DNA for the CDR3: TGTGCCAGCAGCGTAAACCTAATGCATGAGCAGTTCTTC.

The chain couples TRBV15 to TRBJ1-2; 9 positions match TRBD1. CDR1 is LNHNV, CDR2 YYDKDF, per germline (reference sequence). The CDR3 spans 17 residues. V gave up 2 bases and J gave up 2 bases; unmatched junction bases: 9. The CDR3 spells CATSRNTGTGLNYGYTF. Written as DNA, the CDR3 is TGTGCCACCAGCAGAAATACCGGGACAGGGCTAAACTATGGCTACACCTTC.